This entry features one T cell receptor beta chain sequence. Its antigen is unidentified. Amplification used 60 Vbeta primers and 13 Jbeta primers. Only in-frame clones appear in the TCRdb table, and some are missing; sequencing was by immunoSEQ multiplex PCR. The data hold just over 200,000 clones, with almost 70% observed a single time. V lost 6 bases, J lost 5 bases, and 16 bases lay in between. The CDR3 is 14 amino acids. CDR1 is MDHEN and CDR2 is SYDVKM in the germline V gene. This specimen belongs to a study of cytomegalovirus exposure and HLA in healthy donors. Whole-study results and caveats: Presence/absence analyses supposed approximately even sequencing depth among donors. In a later analysis, productive TCRs from donors in an Asian-associated ancestry cluster reportedly carried fewer N-insertions than the cohort mean. In a later analysis, HLA-C alleles had the fewest associated TCRs, DRB1 alleles the most.

Sequencing was performed on PBMCs. This clonotype was sampled from a man aged 40-50 years in good health and CMV-seropositive. V usage is TRBV28 and J usage is TRBJ1-1; D perhaps matches TRBD1 (6 bases). CDR3 region: CASRPTGEGTEAFF. In DNA, the CDR3 is TGTGCCAGCAGACCGACAGGTGAGGGGACTGAAGCTTTCTTT.